This paragraph reports one T cell receptor (beta chain). The data belong to a study of blood T cell repertoires in COVID-19. Adults between about 18 and 89 years of age took part from 24 US areas. Profiling relied on immunoSEQ multiplex PCR, and the TCRdb table lists in-frame clones only, not all of them. The data show a few hundred thousand clones, around 91% seen once. Germline CDR1 is LNHDA and CDR2 is SQIVND (reference sequence). The CDR3 has 15 amino acids. Trimming cost V 6 bases and J 0 bases; bases outside gene matches: 8. Sample: PBMCs or T cells enriched from blood (not recorded which). This TCR was recovered from a woman aged 18-29 years with acute COVID-19. The genes are TRBV19 and TRBJ2-7, with 7 bases that match TRBD1. For the CDR3, the DNA is TGTGCCAGTAGGGGAAGGACAGGTGTCTCCTACGAGCAGTACTTC. Protein sequence: CASRGRTGVSYEQYF.